Ten or more counts support the clone carrying this T cell receptor (beta chain). The sample comes from a study of response to subunit inactivated influenza vaccine. V dropped 5 bases and J dropped 5; count of bases not matched to a gene: 10. The germline gives CDR1 MNHNS, CDR2 SASEGT. The CDR3 contains 17 residues. TCRdb re-analysed the RT-PCR reads in MiXCR, keeping a single row per CDR3 protein. The table records more than 700,000 distinct CDR3 sequences, around 20% of them present only once. This TCR came from a man in his forties or fifties who received an inactivated influenza vaccine. This sequence joins TRBV6-1 and TRBJ2-1, with TRBD2 identical over 12 bases. The sample here was PBMCs from blood, taken around 5 days after vaccination. CDR3 sequence (DNA): TGTGCCAGCAGTACCCACTCTAGCGGGGGGGCGGACAATGAGCAGTTCTTC. This translates into CASSTHSSGGADNEQFF.